Below are 4 T cell receptor beta chains sequenced from a single sample in a study of vaccination effects on CD4 cells after COVID-19. Using viral peptide pools, the ViraFEST assay grew out antigen-specific CD4+ T cells prior to sequencing. Cells that had been cultured for 10 days were the source of isolated CD4+ T cells. PCR confirmed that the person was infected with SARS-CoV-2 between March and December 2020. What these receptors recognize is not known. The data were produced by immunoSEQ multiplex PCR, yet TCRdb's version contains in-frame clones alone and is incomplete. The sample consists of more than 20,000 clones, around 79% of them appearing once. Sample: CD4+ T cells from PBMCs cultured with HCoV-NL63 spike peptides, taken before COVID-19 vaccination. These receptors were collected from a human donor who had a prior SARS-CoV-2 infection.

The chain uses TRBV5-4 and TRBJ1-2, with D possibly being TRBD1 (6 bases). The CDR3 sequence is 13 residues long. V was pared by 5 bases and J by 8 bases, with 16 bases between. Germline CDR1 reads SGHNT; CDR2 reads YYREEE (reference sequence). CDR3 nucleotides: TGTGCCAGCAGTCTCGGGACACAGGAAGGCTACACCTTC. As protein: CASSLGTQEGYTF.

This chain joins TRBV7-2 and TRBJ2-1, with 9 bases that match TRBD1. With 5 bases clipped from V and 6 bases from J, the junction kept 11 bases outside the gene matches. This CDR3 has 16 amino acids. Germline-derived CDR1 and CDR2 are SGHTA and FQGNSA. CDR3 in amino acids: CASSVAGTGMVNEQFF. CDR3 DNA sequence: TGTGCCAGCAGCGTCGCCGGGACAGGGATGGTCAATGAGCAGTTCTTC.

This clone appeared a few times. The chain combines TRBV15 with TRBJ2-7, with unresolved D. The germline CDR1 and CDR2 sequences are LNHNV and YYDKDF (reference sequence). V lost 5 bases and J 4 bases, leaving 27 bases between the germline ends. CDR3 length equals 18 residues. Here the CDR3 reads CATSETGTFGVPIYEQYF. In nucleotides, the CDR3 is TGTGCCACCAGCGAGACCGGAACGTTTGGCGTACCGATATACGAGCAGTACTTC.

This sequence joins TRBV2 and TRBJ1-2; tentatively, D is TRBD1 (5 bases). This CDR3 has 14 residues. Trimming stripped 4 bases from V and 5 bases from J, with 14 bases between. Looked up from germline, CDR1 is SNHLY and CDR2 is FYNNEI. In nucleotides, the CDR3 is TGTGCCAGCAGTGTTCGGACACCCTTATATGGCTACACCTTC. Protein: CASSVRTPLYGYTF.